This TCR beta chain was captured by sequencing in a study of CD8 T cells in ankylosing spondylitis (dated by TCRdb to 2016 to 2017). With regard to the full study: The study set out to find disease-linked TCR variants by profiling T cell receptor beta repertoires in ankylosing spondylitis patients and healthy donors. The full study cohort was made up of approximately 24 ankylosing spondylitis patients and 95 to 130 healthy donors. Peripheral blood was sampled, and synovial fluid was additionally collected from ankylosing spondylitis patients.

General conclusions and limits of the study: A TCR beta motif of fewer than 10 highly homologous amino acid variants appeared characteristic of blood from ankylosing spondylitis patients. Some TCR beta motif variants had previously been reported in synovial fluid and blood of reactive arthritis patients, which suggested common disease-initiation mechanisms. In peripheral blood, the disease-linked clones were found at relatively low frequencies and had a CD8+ phenotype. The disease-linked clones were reported to be significantly enriched in matched synovial fluid samples from ankylosing spondylitis patients.

In the case of this clonotype: Its antigen is not yet known. No clone much larger than this one lies a single base away; base qualities are absent.

A distance of 20 bases separates the germline ends of V and J, which lose 5 bases and 4 bases respectively. Inclusive of the bounding cysteine and phenylalanine, the CDR3 is 16 residues long. Just the 48-base CDR3 DNA is kept, in frame starting at base 1. From the germline V gene, CDR1 is MGHRA and CDR2 is YSYEKL. TCRdb lists the instrument as Illumina HiSeq 2500. Quantitative 5'-RACE with molecular barcodes was used to prepare TCR beta libraries. As for how the authors treated the data: Disease-linked TCR variants were identified with a new computational method built on a probabilistic model of VDJ rearrangement. TCRdb reprocessed the public reads (quality trimming at Q25 with fastp, clone calling with MiXCR) and kept in-frame beta chains. Every distinct CDR3 protein forms one entry, paired with its most common genes and DNA. These V and J calls derive from TCRdb rather than the authors' analysis. A total of 200,000 to 250,000 distinct CDR3 sequences appear in this sample, about 10% of them only once. The ten biggest clones cover around 7% of the sample.

This receptor was obtained from a male donor with ankylosing spondylitis or in good health (not recorded which). The chain couples TRBV4-1 to TRBJ1-1, with a tentative D gene TRBD1 over 5 matching bases. The sample consisted of blood, either unsorted or a sorted T cell fraction (not recorded which). The CDR3 region reads CASSLSPATEGTEAFF. The nucleotides read TGCGCCAGCAGCTTGAGCCCCGCGACAGAGGGCACTGAAGCTTTCTTT.